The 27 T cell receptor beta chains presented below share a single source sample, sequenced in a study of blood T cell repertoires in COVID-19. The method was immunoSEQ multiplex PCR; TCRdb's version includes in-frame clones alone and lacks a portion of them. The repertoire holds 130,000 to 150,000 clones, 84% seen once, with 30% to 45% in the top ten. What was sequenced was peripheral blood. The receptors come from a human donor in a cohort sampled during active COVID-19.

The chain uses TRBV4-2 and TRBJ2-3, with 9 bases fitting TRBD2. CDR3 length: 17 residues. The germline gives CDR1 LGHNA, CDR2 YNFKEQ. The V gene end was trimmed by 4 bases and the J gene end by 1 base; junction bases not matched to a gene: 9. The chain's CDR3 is CASSRLMLAGGTDTQYF. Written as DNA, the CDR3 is TGTGCCAGCAGCCGACTGATGTTAGCGGGGGGCACAGATACGCAGTATTTT.

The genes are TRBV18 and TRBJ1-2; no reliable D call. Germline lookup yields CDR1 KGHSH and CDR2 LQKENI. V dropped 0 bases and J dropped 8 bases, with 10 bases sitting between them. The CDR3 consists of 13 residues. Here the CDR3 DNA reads TGTGCCAGCTCACCACCGACAAGATTCGGCTACACCTTC. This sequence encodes CASSPPTRFGYTF.

CDR3 in DNA: TGTGCCAGCAGACCGGAGGGACGGCTCGTGGAGACCCAGTACTTC. Its translation is CASRPEGRLVETQYF. The rearrangement uses TRBV7-2 and TRBJ2-5, with D possibly being TRBD2 (6 bases). Germline V gene sequence: CDR1 SGHTA, CDR2 FQGNSA. V lost 6 bases and J 5 bases, leaving 19 bases between the germline ends. The CDR3 runs 15 residues.

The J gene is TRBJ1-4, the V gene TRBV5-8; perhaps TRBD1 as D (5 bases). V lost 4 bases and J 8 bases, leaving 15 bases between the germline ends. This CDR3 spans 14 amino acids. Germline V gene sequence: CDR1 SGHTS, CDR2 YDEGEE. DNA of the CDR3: TGTGCCAGCAGCCCCAGCGGGGCGGGGGAAAAACTGTTTTTT. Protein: CASSPSGAGEKLFF.

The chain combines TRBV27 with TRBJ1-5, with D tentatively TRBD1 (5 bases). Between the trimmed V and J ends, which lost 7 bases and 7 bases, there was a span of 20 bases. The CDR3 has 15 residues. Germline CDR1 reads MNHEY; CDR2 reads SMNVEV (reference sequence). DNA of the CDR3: TGTGCCAGCAAAATATGGGGTCAGGGTGGGCAGCCCCAGCATTTT. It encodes CASKIWGQGGQPQHF.

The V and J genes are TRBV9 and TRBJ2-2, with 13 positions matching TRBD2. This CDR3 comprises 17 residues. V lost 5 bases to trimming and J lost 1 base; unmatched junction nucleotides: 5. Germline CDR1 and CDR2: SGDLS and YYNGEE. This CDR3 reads CASRPTSGGMNTGELFF. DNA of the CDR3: TGTGCCAGCAGGCCGACTAGCGGGGGGATGAACACCGGGGAGCTGTTTTTT.

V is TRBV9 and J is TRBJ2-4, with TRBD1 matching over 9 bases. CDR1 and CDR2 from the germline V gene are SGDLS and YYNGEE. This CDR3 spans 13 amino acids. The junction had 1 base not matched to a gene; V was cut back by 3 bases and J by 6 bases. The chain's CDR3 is CASSEGQGNIQYF. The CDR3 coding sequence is TGTGCCAGCAGCGAGGGACAGGGAAACATTCAGTACTTC.

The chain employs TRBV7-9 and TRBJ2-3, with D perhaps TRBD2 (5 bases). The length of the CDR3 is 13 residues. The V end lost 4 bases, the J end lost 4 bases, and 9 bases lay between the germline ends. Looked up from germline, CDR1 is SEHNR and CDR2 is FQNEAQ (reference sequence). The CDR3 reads CASSSGNPDTQYF. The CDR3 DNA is TGTGCCAGCAGCTCCGGGAACCCAGATACGCAGTATTTT.

DNA for the CDR3: TGTGCCAGCAGCCCTCGAGGTGGCGGTAACACTGAAGCTTTCTTT. It encodes CASSPRGGGNTEAFF. V and J are TRBV5-6 and TRBJ1-1; D is unresolved. The CDR3 has 15 residues. The V gene's germline CDR1 is SGHDT and CDR2 YYEEEE. The germline V and J ends were trimmed by 4 bases and 2 bases, with 15 bases remaining between them.

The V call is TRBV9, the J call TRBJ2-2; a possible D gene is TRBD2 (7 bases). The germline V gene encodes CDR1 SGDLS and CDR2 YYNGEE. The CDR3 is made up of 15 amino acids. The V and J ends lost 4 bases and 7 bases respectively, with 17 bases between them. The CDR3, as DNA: TGTGCCAGCAGCCTACAGGCGGGGGCTGGCGGGGAGCTGTTTTTT. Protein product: CASSLQAGAGGELFF. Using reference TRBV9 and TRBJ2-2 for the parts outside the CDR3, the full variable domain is DSGVTQTPKHLITATGQRVTLRCSPRSGDLSVYWYQQSLDQGLQFLIQYYNGEERAKGNILERFSAQQFPDLHSELNLSSLELGDSALYFCASSLQAGAGGELFFGEGSRLTVL.

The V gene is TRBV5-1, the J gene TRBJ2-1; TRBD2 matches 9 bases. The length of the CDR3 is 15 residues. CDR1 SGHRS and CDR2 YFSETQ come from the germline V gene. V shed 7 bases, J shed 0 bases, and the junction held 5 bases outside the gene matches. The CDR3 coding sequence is TGCGCCAGCGGAGGACTAGCGAGCTCCTACAATGAGCAGTTCTTC. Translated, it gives CASGGLASSYNEQFF.

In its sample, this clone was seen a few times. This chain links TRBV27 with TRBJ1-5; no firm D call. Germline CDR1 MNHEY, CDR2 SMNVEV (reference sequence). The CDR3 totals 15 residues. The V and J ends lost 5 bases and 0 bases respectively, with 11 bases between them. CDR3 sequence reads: CASSNGLTSNQPQHF. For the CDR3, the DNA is TGTGCCAGCAGTAACGGACTGACTAGCAATCAGCCCCAGCATTTT.

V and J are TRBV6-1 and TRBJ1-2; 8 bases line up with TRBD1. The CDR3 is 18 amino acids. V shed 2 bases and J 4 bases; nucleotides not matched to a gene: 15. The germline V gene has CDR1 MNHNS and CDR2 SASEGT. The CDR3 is CASSELDRVGISSYGYTF. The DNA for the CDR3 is TGTGCCAGCAGTGAACTGGACAGGGTCGGGATTTCGAGCTATGGCTACACCTTC.

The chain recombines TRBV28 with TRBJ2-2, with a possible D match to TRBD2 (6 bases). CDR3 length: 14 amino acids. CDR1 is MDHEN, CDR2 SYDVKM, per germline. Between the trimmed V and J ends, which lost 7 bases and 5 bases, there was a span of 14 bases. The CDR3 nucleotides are TGTGCCAGCAAAATTGGGGGGTGGACCGGGGAGCTGTTTTTT. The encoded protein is CASKIGGWTGELFF.

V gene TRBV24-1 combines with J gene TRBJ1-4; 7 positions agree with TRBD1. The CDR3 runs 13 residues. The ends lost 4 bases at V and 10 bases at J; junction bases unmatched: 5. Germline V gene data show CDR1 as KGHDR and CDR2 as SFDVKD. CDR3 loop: CATSEGTVGKLFF. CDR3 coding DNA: TGTGCCACCAGTGAGGGGACAGTAGGAAAACTGTTTTTT.

The CDR3 region has the DNA TGCGCCAGCAGCCAAGGCCGGGACTCCCGGGGGGGGGATACGCAGTATTTT. This encodes CASSQGRDSRGGDTQYF. This chain links TRBV4-3 with TRBJ2-3; 8 bases line up with TRBD2. In germline, CDR1 is LGHNA, CDR2 YSLEER. This CDR3 is built from 17 residues. V shed 1 base, J shed 6 bases, and the junction held 12 bases outside the gene matches.

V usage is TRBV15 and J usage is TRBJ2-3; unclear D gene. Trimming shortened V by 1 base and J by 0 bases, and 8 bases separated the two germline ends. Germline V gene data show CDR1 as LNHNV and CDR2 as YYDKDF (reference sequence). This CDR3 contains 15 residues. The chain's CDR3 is CATSRGSSSTDTQYF. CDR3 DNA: TGTGCCACCAGCAGAGGGAGCTCTAGCACAGATACGCAGTATTTT.

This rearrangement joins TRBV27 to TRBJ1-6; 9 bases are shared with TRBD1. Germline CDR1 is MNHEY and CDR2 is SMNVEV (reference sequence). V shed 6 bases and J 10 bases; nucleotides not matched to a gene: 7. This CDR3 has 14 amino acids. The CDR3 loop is CASSPGTGRSPLHF. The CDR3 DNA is TGTGCCAGCAGCCCTGGGACAGGGAGATCACCCCTCCACTTT.

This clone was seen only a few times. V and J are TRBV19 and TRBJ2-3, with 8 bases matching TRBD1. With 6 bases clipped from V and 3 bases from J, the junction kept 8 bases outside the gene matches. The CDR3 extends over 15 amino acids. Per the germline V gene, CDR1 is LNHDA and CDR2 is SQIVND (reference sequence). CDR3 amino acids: CASSPDRVVTDTQYF. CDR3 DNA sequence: TGTGCCAGTAGCCCGGACAGGGTAGTGACAGATACGCAGTATTTT. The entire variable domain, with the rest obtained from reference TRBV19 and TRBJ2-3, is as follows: DGGITQSPKYLFRKEGQNVTLSCEQNLNHDAMYWYRQDPGQGLRLIYYSQIVNDFQKGDIAEGYSVSREKKESFPLTVTSAQKNPTAFYLCASSPDRVVTDTQYFGPGTRLTVL.

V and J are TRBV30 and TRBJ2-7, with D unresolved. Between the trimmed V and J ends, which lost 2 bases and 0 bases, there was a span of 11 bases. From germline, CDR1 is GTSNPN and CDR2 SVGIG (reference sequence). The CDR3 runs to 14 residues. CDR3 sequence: CAWSSVPSSYEQYF. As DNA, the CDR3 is TGTGCCTGGAGTTCCGTACCGAGCTCCTACGAGCAGTACTTC. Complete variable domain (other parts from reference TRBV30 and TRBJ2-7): SQTIHQWPATLVQPVGSPLSLECTVEGTSNPNLYWYRQAAGRGLQLLFYSVGIGQISSEVPQNLSASRPQDRQFILSSKKLLLSDSGFYLCAWSSVPSSYEQYFGPGTRLTVT.

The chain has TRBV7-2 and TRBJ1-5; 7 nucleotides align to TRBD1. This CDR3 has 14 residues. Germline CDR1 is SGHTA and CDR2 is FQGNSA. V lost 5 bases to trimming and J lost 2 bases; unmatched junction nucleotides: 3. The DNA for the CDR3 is TGTGCCAGCAGCCAAACAGGGGGCAATCAGCCCCAGCATTTT. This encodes CASSQTGGNQPQHF.

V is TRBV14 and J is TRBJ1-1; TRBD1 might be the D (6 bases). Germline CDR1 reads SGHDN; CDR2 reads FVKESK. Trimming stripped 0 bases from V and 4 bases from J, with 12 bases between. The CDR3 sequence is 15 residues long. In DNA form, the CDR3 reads TGTGCCAGCAGCCAAGAGGGGGCGAAGAGCACTGAAGCTTTCTTT. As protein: CASSQEGAKSTEAFF.

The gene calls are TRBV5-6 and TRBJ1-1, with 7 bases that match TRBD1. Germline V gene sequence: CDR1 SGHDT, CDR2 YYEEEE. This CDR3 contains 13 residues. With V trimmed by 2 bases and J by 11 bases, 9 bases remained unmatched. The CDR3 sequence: CASSFGQGGPAFF. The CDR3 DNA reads TGTGCCAGCAGCTTCGGCCAGGGGGGACCGGCTTTCTTT.

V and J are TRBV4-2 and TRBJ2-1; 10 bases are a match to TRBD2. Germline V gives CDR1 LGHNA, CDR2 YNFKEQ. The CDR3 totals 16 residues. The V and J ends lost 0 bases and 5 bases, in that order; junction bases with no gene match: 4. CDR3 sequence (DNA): TGTGCCAGCAGCCAAGAGTGGCTAGCGGGGGACAATGAGCAGTTCTTC. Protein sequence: CASSQEWLAGDNEQFF.

The DNA of the CDR3 is TGTGCCAGCAGTTTATCCCAGGGGGTCAGCACCGGGGAGCTGTTTTTT. Its protein product is CASSLSQGVSTGELFF. This rearrangement joins TRBV27 to TRBJ2-2; 7 positions agree with TRBD1. V was pared by 0 bases and J by 4 bases, with 5 bases of the junction left unmatched. Germline-derived CDR1 and CDR2 are MNHEY and SMNVEV (reference sequence). This CDR3 comprises 16 residues.

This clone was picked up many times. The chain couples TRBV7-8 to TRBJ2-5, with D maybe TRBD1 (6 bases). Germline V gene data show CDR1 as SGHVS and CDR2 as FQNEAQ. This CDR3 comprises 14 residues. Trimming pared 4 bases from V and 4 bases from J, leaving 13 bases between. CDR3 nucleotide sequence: TGTGCCAGCAGCTCTACAGGGAGTCGAGAGACCCAGTACTTC. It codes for CASSSTGSRETQYF.

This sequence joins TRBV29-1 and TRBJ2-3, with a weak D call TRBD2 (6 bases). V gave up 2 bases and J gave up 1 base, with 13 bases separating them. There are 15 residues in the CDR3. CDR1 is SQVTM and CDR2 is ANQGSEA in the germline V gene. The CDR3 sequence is CSVEPRTGGTDTQYF. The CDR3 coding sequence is TGCAGCGTTGAACCGCGAACGGGGGGCACAGATACGCAGTATTTT.